This T cell receptor (beta chain) was recorded in a study of cytomegalovirus exposure and HLA in healthy donors. Study as a whole: Out of 170 million or so T cells, an earlier analysis found 117 million unique TCR beta sequences in total. Study results and caveats: Common viral pathogens were later found to be apparently linked to several of the most significant clusters. Trimming of TCR beta V- and J-genes showed a link, identified in a later analysis, to a missense DCLRE1C variant.

In germline, CDR1 is KGHSH, CDR2 LQKENI. This CDR3 region has 14 residues. V was shortened by 1 base and J by 7 bases, with 11 bases between the two germline ends. This clone was counted between two and nine times. As yet, its antigen is unknown. The PCR employed 60 Vbeta primers together with 13 Jbeta primers. Here immunoSEQ multiplex PCR was the method, and the copy in TCRdb shows in-frame clones only, minus some. The repertoire holds about 130,000 clones, with around 81% as singletons. This sequence was found in a female donor in good health and CMV-seronegative. The chain joins TRBV18 to TRBJ1-5; weak D call: TRBD1 (5 bases). Sequenced material: PBMCs. CDR3 sequence reads: CASSPRGVGQPQHF. CDR3 nucleotide sequence: TGTGCCAGCTCACCACGGGGGGTCGGGCAGCCCCAGCATTTT.